This is a list of T cell receptor beta chains from one sample in a study of T cells in Graves' hyperthyroidism and ophthalmopathy. TCRdb reprocessed the multiplex PCR reads via MiXCR and lists one record per CDR3 protein. Of approximately 300,000 distinct CDR3 sequences detected, about a sixth appear once; the ten largest clones hold around 57%. The sequenced material came from blood. The receptors originated from a woman in her sixties with Graves' ophthalmopathy. Both conserved end residues are part of each CDR3. The D gene is left open where the match is weak. Where a row states a size, it is once, few, many or the class of an expanded clone; other rows omit it.

TRBJ2-2	TRBV19	TRBD1	many	CASSTARTGGGTGELFF	TGTGCCAGTAGTACAGCCCGGACAGGGGGCGGCACCGGGGAGCTGTTTTTT
TRBJ2-7	TRBV4-3	TRBD2	-	CASSQGRLAGGYEQYF	TGCGCCAGCAGCCAAGGAAGACTAGCGGGGGGCTACGAGCAGTACTTC
TRBJ2-3	TRBV5-4	TRBD1	-	CASSAKTGGYGTDTQYF	TGTGCCAGCAGCGCGAAGACAGGGGGGTACGGCACAGATACGCAGTATTTT
TRBJ2-2	TRBV7-3	-	-	CASSLGLSSGELFF	TGTGCCAGCAGCTTAGGGCTTTCTAGCGGGGAGCTGTTTTTT
TRBJ1-1	TRBV5-1	-	many	CASSLSGGHTEAFF	TGCGCCAGCAGCTTGTCCGGGGGCCACACTGAAGCTTTCTTT
TRBJ1-1	TRBV7-8	-	many	CASSLEGTAFF	TGTGCCAGCAGCTTAGAGGGGACAGCTTTCTTT
TRBJ2-4	TRBV10-3	TRBD1	few	CAISDSTGVNIQYF	TGTGCCATCAGTGACTCGACAGGGGTAAACATTCAGTACTTC
TRBJ2-3	TRBV20-1	TRBD2	many	CSAYLGLGRGTDTQYF	TGCAGTGCTTACTTGGGACTAGGTCGGGGCACAGATACGCAGTATTTT
TRBJ2-5	TRBV10-3	TRBD2	many	CAISATSGGQETQYF	TGTGCCATCAGTGCGACTAGCGGGGGGCAAGAGACCCAGTACTTC
TRBJ1-2	TRBV6-2/TRBV6-3	-	-	CASRDTGYGYTF	TGTGCCAGCAGAGATACAGGCTATGGCTACACCTTC
TRBJ2-2	TRBV12-3/TRBV12-4	-	many	CAIAGTSTGELFF	TGTGCCATTGCCGGGACATCAACCGGGGAGCTGTTTTTT
TRBJ2-1	TRBV20-1	-	few	CSAPIAEGYNEQFF	TGCAGTGCTCCCATAGCGGAGGGGTACAATGAGCAGTTCTTC
TRBJ1-2	TRBV2	TRBD1	few	CARETGTNYGYTF	TGTGCCAGAGAGACAGGGACAAACTATGGCTACACCTTC
TRBJ2-2	TRBV6-6	-	few	CASSYSRRGSRTGELFF	TGTGCCAGCAGTTACTCTCGCAGGGGTTCGCGGACCGGGGAGCTGTTTTTT
TRBJ2-3	TRBV7-3	-	-	CASSLIGKDTQYF	TGTGCCAGCAGCTTAATTGGCAAGGATACGCAGTATTTT
TRBJ2-2	TRBV7-3	TRBD1	many	CASSLSTGLATGELFF	TGTGCCAGCAGCTTATCGACAGGGCTGGCCACCGGGGAGCTGTTTTTT
TRBJ2-7	TRBV7-2	-	many	CASSPAAGKSYEQYF	TGTGCCAGCAGCCCTGCGGCAGGGAAAAGCTACGAGCAGTACTTC
TRBJ2-7	TRBV27	-	-	CASSFSVGSGFYEQYF	TGTGCCAGCAGTTTCTCCGTTGGGTCGGGGTTCTACGAGCAGTACTTC
TRBJ2-5	TRBV27	TRBD1	few	CASSLQGANRETQYF	TGTGCCAGCAGTTTACAGGGGGCCAACCGGGAGACCCAGTACTTC
TRBJ2-2	TRBV2	-	many	CATGAGTVNTGELFF	TGTGCCACCGGAGCTGGGACTGTGAACACCGGGGAGCTGTTTTTT
TRBJ1-1	TRBV10-3	TRBD1	-	CAIRGSGGAPGTEAFF	TGTGCCATCAGAGGATCAGGGGGCGCCCCGGGGACTGAAGCTTTCTTT
TRBJ2-7	TRBV4-3	-	-	CASSQGEAYEQYF	TGCGCCAGCAGCCAGGGAGAGGCCTACGAGCAGTACTTC
TRBJ2-1	TRBV11-3	TRBD2	many	CASSTGTSSSHGEQFF	TGTGCCAGCAGCACCGGGACTAGTTCCTCCCATGGCGAGCAGTTCTTC
TRBJ1-2	TRBV5-1	TRBD1	-	CASSPIDRARGYTF	TGCGCCAGCAGCCCGATTGACAGGGCTCGCGGCTACACCTTC
TRBJ1-5	TRBV12-3/TRBV12-4	-	-	CASSSYLSGNQPQHF	TGTGCCAGCAGTTCCTATTTGTCTGGGAATCAGCCCCAGCATTTT
TRBJ2-6	TRBV27	-	few	CASSLLQEFVSGANVLTF	TGTGCCAGCAGTTTACTGCAGGAGTTTGTGTCTGGGGCCAACGTCCTGACTTTC
TRBJ1-5	TRBV6-1	-	-	CASILGQGNQPQHF	-
TRBJ1-5	TRBV6-1	-	few	CASSRAANSNQPQHF	TGTGCCAGCAGCCGGGCAGCAAATAGCAATCAGCCCCAGCATTTT
TRBJ2-1	TRBV11-2	TRBD1	many	CASSLGAGGNEQFF	TGTGCCAGCAGCTTAGGTGCAGGGGGCAATGAGCAGTTCTTC
TRBJ1-5	TRBV2	-	many	CASSRANQPQHF	TGTGCCAGCTCGAGGGCCAATCAGCCCCAGCATTTT
TRBJ1-6	TRBV9	TRBD1	few	CASSPRGGIGSLHF	TGTGCCAGCAGCCCCAGGGGGGGAATTGGGTCCCTCCACTTT
TRBJ2-3	TRBV27	TRBD1	-	CASRYGTATDTQYF	TGTGCCAGTCGCTACGGGACAGCTACAGATACGCAGTATTTT
TRBJ2-7	TRBV5-5	TRBD1	many	CASSLFLGQSFSYEQYF	TGTGCCAGCAGCTTGTTTTTGGGACAGAGCTTCTCCTACGAGCAGTACTTC
TRBJ1-5	TRBV6-2/TRBV6-3	-	few	CASSPLDGQNQPQHF	TGTGCCAGCAGCCCCCTTGACGGCCAAAATCAGCCCCAGCATTTT